This T cell receptor (beta chain) was recorded in a study of T cell responses to AZD1222 COVID-19 vaccine. TCRdb's copy holds only in-frame clones and misses some; the assay was immunoSEQ multiplex PCR. In the table there are 150,000 to 200,000 clones, 85% to 90% of which are singletons. Germline V gene data show CDR1 as SQVTM and CDR2 as ANQGSEA. The CDR3 runs to 13 residues. Trimming removed 4 bases from V and 5 bases from J; junction bases left unmatched: 6. Regarding the study as a whole: Compared with day 0, the breadth and depth of the Spike-specific TCR repertoire rose significantly after two doses of AZD1222.

As concerns this clone: No antigen is known for it.

The V call is TRBV29-1, the J call TRBJ1-1; 8 bases are a match to TRBD1. This sequence originates from an adult in good health. The sequencing here drew on peripheral blood, taken on day 0 of AZD1222 vaccination. The CDR3 DNA reads as TGCAGCGTTGGTCAGGGGGCTAAGACTGAAGCTTTCTTT. It is translated as CSVGQGAKTEAFF.